This T cell receptor beta chain was captured by sequencing in a study of blood T cell repertoires in COVID-19. As for the study in general: The cDNA or gDNA used as material had been derived from T cells, B-cell-depleted T cells, or PBMCs.

This CDR3 is 18 amino acids long. Losses at the gene ends were 10 bases for V and 0 bases for J; bases not matched to a gene: 12. The germline V gene has CDR1 LGHDT and CDR2 YNNKEL (reference sequence). Authors' analysis steps: It was from reference gene primer amplification that nucleated cell counts were estimated. The repertoire was sequenced with immunoSEQ multiplex PCR; TCRdb's copy has only in-frame clones and lacks some. V, J and clone size are taken as reported in that table, and D and trimming were inferred from the DNA itself. The table lists 95,000 to 120,000 clones, about 85% of them singletons.

The chain has TRBV3-1 (or the pseudogene TRBV3-2) and TRBJ2-1; 13 nucleotides agree with TRBD2. The clonotype originates from a man aged 40-49 years with acute or convalescent COVID-19. Sequencing was performed on peripheral blood. Written as DNA, the CDR3 is TGTGCCACCAAAGGACTAGCGGGGGTCTCGAGCTCCTACAATGAGCAGTTCTTC. This translates into CATKGLAGVSSSYNEQFF.